This TCR beta chain was documented in a study of T-cell memory formation after mild COVID-19. This clonotype was counted ten times or more. MiXCR was run by TCRdb on the 5' RACE reads, yielding one entry per CDR3 protein. The table has 300,000 to 400,000 distinct CDR3 sequences, 13% to 15% seen once. The CDR3 totals 13 residues. Germline CDR1 reads DFQATT; CDR2 reads SNEGSKA (reference sequence). The sequenced sample was PBMCs or a T cell subset sorted from them (not recorded which). V gene TRBV20-1 combines with J gene TRBJ2-3; a weak D match, TRBD2 (5 bases). The TCR originated in a young man who had mild COVID-19 (a few samples of this study predate the infection). Cell type and time point are not known. CDR3 residues: CRTAELFTDTQYF. DNA of the CDR3: TGCAGAACAGCGGAACTTTTCACAGATACGCAGTATTTT.